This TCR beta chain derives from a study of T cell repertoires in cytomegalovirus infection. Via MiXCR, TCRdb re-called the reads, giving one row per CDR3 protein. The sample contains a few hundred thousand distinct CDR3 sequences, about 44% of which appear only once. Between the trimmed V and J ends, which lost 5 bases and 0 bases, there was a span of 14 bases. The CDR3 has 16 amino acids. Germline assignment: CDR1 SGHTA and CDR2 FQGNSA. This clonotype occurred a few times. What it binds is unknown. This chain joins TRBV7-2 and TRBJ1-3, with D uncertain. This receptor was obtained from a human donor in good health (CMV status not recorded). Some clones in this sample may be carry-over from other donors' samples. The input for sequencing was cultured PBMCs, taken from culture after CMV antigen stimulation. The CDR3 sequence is CASSTQYSYSGNTIYF. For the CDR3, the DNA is TGTGCCAGCAGCACCCAATACAGTTACTCTGGAAACACCATATATTTT.